This T cell receptor (beta chain) was found in a study of CD8 T cells in ankylosing spondylitis (TCRdb year 2017). Broadly, across the study: To find TCR variants linked to disease, the study profiled T cell receptor beta repertoires in ankylosing spondylitis patients and healthy donors. The whole study cohort included 108 healthy donors and around 24 ankylosing spondylitis patients. Peripheral blood samples were taken, and synovial fluid was additionally collected from ankylosing spondylitis patients. Study-wide findings and limitations: Some motif variants were previously reported in synovial fluid and blood of reactive arthritis patients, suggesting common disease-initiation mechanisms. The disease-linked clones were reported as significantly enriched in matched synovial fluid samples from ankylosing spondylitis patients. Blood from ankylosing spondylitis patients appeared to be characterized by a TCR beta motif made up of seven or eight highly homologous amino acid variants. In peripheral blood, the disease-linked clones were found at relatively low frequencies and had a CD8+ phenotype.

A word on this clonotype: It has no known antigen specificity. No clone much larger than this one lies a single base away; base qualities are absent.

The CDR1 and CDR2 encoded by the germline V gene are SGHDN and FVKESK. A distance of 17 bases separates the germline ends of V and J, which lose 1 base and 1 base respectively. CDR3 length: 18 amino acids, cysteine to phenylalanine. Only CDR3 DNA remains: 54 bases, in frame from the first base. Sequencing was carried out with an Illumina HiSeq 2500. TCR beta libraries were prepared by quantitative 5'-RACE with molecular barcodes. The authors' analysis ran thus. To identify disease-linked TCR variants, a new computational method was used, one built on a probabilistic model of VDJ rearrangement. The raw public data were reprocessed by TCRdb itself: fastp quality trimming at Q25, MiXCR clonotype calling, in-frame beta chains only. Entries that share a CDR3 protein sequence are merged under the most common genes and DNA. The V and J calls, along with clone size, are taken from TCRdb and not from the paper's own processing. Within this sample are about 90,000 distinct CDR3 sequences, with 9% of them counted one time only. 30% to 35% of the sample is held by the ten biggest clonotypes.

The material sequenced was blood, either unsorted or a sorted T cell fraction (not recorded which). The receptor was derived from a male donor with ankylosing spondylitis. The rearrangement joined TRBV14 to TRBJ2-1; a tentative D call is TRBD2 (5 bases match). The CDR3 sequence is CASSQVSLAQQSYNEQFF. The sequence in DNA is TGTGCCAGCAGCCAAGTCAGCCTAGCCCAACAATCCTACAATGAGCAGTTCTTC.